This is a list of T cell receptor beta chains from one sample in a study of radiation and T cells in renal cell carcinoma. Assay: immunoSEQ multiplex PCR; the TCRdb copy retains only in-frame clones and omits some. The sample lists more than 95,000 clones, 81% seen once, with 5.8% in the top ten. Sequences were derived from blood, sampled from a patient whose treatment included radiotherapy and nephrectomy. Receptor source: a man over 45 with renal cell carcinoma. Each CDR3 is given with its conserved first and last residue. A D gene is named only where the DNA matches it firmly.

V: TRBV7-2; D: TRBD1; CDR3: CASSLVTGGGGYTF
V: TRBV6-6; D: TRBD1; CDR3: CASRWWTGGNEKLFF
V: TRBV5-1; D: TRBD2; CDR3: CASSLDQREGGEQYF
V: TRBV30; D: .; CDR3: CAWSVGDTQYF
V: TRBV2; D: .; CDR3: CASTSQSGRSYGYTF
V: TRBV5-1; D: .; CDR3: CASSLGQNTGELFF
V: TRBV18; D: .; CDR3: CASSTRGPSSYEQYF
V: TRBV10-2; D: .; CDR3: CASSGGSSGNTIYF
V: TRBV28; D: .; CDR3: CASRLQGSDTQYF
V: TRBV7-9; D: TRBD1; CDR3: CASSPLRGITDTQYF
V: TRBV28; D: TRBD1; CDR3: CASSPGQGSSGYTF
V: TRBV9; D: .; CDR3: CASSVGRGLGGYTF
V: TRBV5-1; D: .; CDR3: CASSLSAADSTDTQYF
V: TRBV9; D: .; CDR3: CASSVSGAHSYEQYF
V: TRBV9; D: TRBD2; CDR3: CASSVDGGLAGARGQFF
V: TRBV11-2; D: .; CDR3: CASSLSWGDGYTF
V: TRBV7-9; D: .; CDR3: CASTRTQNHEQYF
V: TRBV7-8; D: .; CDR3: CASSFEQKLFF
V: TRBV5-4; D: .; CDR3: CASSLGEGAEPQHF
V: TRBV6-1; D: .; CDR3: CASSTPMTAHEQYF
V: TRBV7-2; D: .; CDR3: CASRDTGELFF
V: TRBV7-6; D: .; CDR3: CASSLESGVFGNTIYF
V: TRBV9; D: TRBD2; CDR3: CASSTRGRGAVGEQFF
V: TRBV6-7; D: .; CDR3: CASSYSAAMNTEAFF